This is a list of T cell receptor beta chains from one sample in a study of shared clonotypes between healthy human individuals. The protocol was immunoSEQ multiplex PCR, while the TCRdb copy is restricted to in-frame clones and leaves out a portion. The sample holds 1.4 million to 1.5 million clones, 95% to 97% seen once. Sequencing input: naive CD4+ T cells sorted from blood. These receptors were collected from a man younger than 45 in good health. CDR3s include the opening cysteine and the closing phenylalanine or tryptophan. A D gene is named only where the DNA matches it firmly. Expanded clones are given a class, and other clones once, few, many or no size at all.

once	TRBV30	TRBJ2-2	TRBD2	TGTGCCTGGAGTAGGCCTATGGGCGGGAGCGCCGGGGAGCTGTTTTTT	CAWSRPMGGSAGELFF
.	TRBV2	TRBJ1-1	.	TGTGCCAGCAGGCCCCCGTATTTGAACACTGAAGCTTTCTTT	CASRPPYLNTEAFF
.	TRBV5-1	TRBJ2-2	.	TGCGCCAGCACCCTAGTGAGCCAATTGAGGGCCGGGGAGCTGTTTTTT	CASTLVSQLRAGELFF
once	TRBV19	TRBJ2-1	TRBD2	TGTGCCAGTAAGAAGGGACTAGCGTACAATGAGCAGTTCTTC	CASKKGLAYNEQFF
.	TRBV10-3	TRBJ2-1	TRBD2	TGTGCCATCAGTGAGTGGACTAGCGGGAGTCGAGACAATGAGCAGTTCTTC	CAISEWTSGSRDNEQFF
.	TRBV7-9	TRBJ1-4	.	TGTGCCAGCAGCCCCCACATTATACCTGCAACTAATGAAAAACTGTTTTTT	CASSPHIIPATNEKLFF
.	TRBV5-1	TRBJ2-7	TRBD2	TGCGCCAGCAGCTTCGAGCTAGCGGGGTCCTACGAGCAGTACTTC	CASSFELAGSYEQYF
.	TRBV10-3	TRBJ2-5	TRBD2	TGTGCCATCAGTGACGGGACTAGCGGGGTCCAAGAGACCCAGTACTTC	CAISDGTSGVQETQYF
once	TRBV5-6	TRBJ2-1	TRBD2	TGTGCCAGCAGCTCCCCGGGACTAGCGGGAGGACCCTACAATGAGCAGTTCTTC	CASSSPGLAGGPYNEQFF
once	TRBV28	TRBJ2-3	TRBD2	TGTGCCAGCAGTCGAGGGAGGGGTTTACTCACAGATACGCAGTATTTT	CASSRGRGLLTDTQYF